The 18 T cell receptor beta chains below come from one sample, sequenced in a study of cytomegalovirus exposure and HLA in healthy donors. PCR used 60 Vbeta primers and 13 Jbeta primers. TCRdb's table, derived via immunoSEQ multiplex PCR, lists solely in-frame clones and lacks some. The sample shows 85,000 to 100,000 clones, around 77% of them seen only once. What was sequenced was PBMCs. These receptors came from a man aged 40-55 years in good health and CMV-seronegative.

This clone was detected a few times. The CDR3 DNA reads TGTGCCAGCGCCGCCAGGCCGGACACCGGGGAGCTGTTTTTT. Encoded protein: CASAARPDTGELFF. The J gene is TRBJ2-2, the V gene TRBV4-2; no clear D. Trimming removed 8 bases from V and 3 bases from J, with 13 bases in between. This CDR3 contains 14 residues. Germline V gene lookup returns CDR1 LGHNA and CDR2 YNFKEQ.

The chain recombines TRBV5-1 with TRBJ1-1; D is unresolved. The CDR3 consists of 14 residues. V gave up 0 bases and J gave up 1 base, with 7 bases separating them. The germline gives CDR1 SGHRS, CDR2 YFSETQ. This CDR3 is CASSLAHPNTEAFF. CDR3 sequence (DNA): TGCGCCAGCAGCTTGGCACACCCGAACACTGAAGCTTTCTTT. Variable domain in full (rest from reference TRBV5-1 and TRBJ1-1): KAGVTQTPRYLIKTRGQQVTLSCSPISGHRSVSWYQQTPGQGLQFLFEYFSETQRNKGNFPGRFSGRQFSNSRSEMNVSTLELGDSALYLCASSLAHPNTEAFFGQGTRLTVV.

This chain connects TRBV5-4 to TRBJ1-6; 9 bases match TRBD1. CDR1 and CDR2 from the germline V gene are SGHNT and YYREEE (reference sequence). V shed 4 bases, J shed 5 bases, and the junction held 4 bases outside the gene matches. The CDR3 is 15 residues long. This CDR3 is CASSRGTGNNSPLHF. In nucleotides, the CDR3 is TGTGCCAGCAGCCGGGGGACAGGGAATAATTCACCCCTCCACTTT.

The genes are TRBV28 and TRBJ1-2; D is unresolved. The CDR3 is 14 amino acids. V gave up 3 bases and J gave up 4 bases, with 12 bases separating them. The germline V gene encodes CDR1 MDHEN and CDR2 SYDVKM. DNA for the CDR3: TGTGCCAGCAGTTTGAGGGTAAGCGGCTATGGCTACACCTTC. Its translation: CASSLRVSGYGYTF.

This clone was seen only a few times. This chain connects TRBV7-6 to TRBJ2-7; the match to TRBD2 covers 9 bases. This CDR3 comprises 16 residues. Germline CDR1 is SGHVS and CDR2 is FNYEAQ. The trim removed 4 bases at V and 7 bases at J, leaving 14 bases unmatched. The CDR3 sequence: CASSSASRAGGLEQYF. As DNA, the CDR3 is TGTGCCAGCAGCTCAGCATCTAGAGCGGGAGGCTTAGAGCAGTACTTC. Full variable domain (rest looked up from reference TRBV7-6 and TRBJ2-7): GAGVSQSPRYKVTKRGQDVALRCDPISGHVSLYWYRQALGQGPEFLTYFNYEAQQDKSGLPNDRFSAERPEGSISTLTIQRTEQRDSAMYRCASSSASRAGGLEQYFGPGTRLTVT.

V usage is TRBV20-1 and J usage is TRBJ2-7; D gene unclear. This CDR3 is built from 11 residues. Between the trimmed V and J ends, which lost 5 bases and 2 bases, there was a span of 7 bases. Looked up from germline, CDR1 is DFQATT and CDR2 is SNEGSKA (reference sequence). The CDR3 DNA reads TGCAGTGCTTACCACACCTACGAGCAGTACTTC. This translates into CSAYHTYEQYF.

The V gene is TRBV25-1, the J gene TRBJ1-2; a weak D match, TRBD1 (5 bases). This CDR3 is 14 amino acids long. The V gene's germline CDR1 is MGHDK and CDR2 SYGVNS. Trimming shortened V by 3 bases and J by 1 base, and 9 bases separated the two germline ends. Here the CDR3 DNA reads TGTGCCAGCAGTGAGCAGGGAATTAACTATGGCTACACCTTC. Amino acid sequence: CASSEQGINYGYTF.

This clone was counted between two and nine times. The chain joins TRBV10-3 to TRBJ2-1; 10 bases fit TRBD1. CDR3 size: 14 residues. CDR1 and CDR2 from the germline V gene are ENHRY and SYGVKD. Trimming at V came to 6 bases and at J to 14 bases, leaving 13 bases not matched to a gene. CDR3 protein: CAISDRGLTRLEFF. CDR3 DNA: TGTGCCATCAGCGACAGGGGGCTAACTAGACTAGAGTTCTTC.

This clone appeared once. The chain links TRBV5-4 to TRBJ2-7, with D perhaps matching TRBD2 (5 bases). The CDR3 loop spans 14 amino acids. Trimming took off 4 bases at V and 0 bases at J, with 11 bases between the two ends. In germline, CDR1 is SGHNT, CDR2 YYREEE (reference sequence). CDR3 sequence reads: CASSDGLLSYEQYF. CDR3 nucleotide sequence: TGTGCCAGCAGCGACGGACTGCTCTCCTACGAGCAGTACTTC.

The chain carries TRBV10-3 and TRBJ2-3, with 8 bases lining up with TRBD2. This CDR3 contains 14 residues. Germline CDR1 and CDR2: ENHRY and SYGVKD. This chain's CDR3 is CAHAAGVETDTQYF. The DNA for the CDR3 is TGTGCACACGCAGCGGGGGTCGAAACAGATACGCAGTATTTT.

The CDR3 coding sequence is TGTGCTAGTGGTTTGGTACCCCGACGGAACAGCTCCTACAATGAGCAGTTCTTC. Its translation is CASGLVPRRNSSYNEQFF. V and J are TRBV12-5 and TRBJ2-1; no reliable D call. CDR1 is LGHNT, CDR2 FRNRAP, per germline. CDR3 length: 18 residues. V gave up 0 bases and J gave up 0 bases, with 15 bases separating them.

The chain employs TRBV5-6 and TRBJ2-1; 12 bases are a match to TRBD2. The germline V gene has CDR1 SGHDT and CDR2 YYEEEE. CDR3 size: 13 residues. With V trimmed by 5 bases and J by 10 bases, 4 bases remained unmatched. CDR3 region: CASSRLAGDEQFF. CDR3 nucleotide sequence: TGTGCCAGCAGTCGACTAGCGGGAGACGAGCAGTTCTTC. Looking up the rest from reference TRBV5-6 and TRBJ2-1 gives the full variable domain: DAGVTQSPTHLIKTRGQQVTLRCSPKSGHDTVSWYQQALGQGPQFIFQYYEEEERQRGNFPDRFSGHQFPNYSSELNVNALLLGDSALYLCASSRLAGDEQFFGPGTRLTVL.

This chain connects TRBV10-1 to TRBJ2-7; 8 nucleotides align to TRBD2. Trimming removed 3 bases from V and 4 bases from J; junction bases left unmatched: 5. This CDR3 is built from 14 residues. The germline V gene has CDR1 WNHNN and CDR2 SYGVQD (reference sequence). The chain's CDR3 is CASSDSRGAYEQYF. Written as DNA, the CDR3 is TGCGCCAGCAGTGATTCGCGGGGGGCGTACGAGCAGTACTTC.

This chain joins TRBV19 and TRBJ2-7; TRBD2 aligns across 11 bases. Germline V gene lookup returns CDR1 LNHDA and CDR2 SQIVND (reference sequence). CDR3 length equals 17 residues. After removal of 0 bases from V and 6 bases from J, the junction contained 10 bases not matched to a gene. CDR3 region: CASSIDPSGGSASEQYF. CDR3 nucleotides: TGTGCCAGTAGTATAGACCCTAGCGGGGGGTCCGCCTCCGAGCAGTACTTC. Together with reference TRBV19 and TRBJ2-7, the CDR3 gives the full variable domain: DGGITQSPKYLFRKEGQNVTLSCEQNLNHDAMYWYRQDPGQGLRLIYYSQIVNDFQKGDIAEGYSVSREKKESFPLTVTSAQKNPTAFYLCASSIDPSGGSASEQYFGPGTRLTVT.

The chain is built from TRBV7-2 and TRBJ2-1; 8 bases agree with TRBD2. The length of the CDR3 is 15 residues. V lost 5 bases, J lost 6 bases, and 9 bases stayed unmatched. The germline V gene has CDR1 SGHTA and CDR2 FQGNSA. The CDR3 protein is CASSPGGSGSNEQFF. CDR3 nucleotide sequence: TGTGCCAGCAGCCCCGGGGGGAGCGGGAGCAATGAGCAGTTCTTC.

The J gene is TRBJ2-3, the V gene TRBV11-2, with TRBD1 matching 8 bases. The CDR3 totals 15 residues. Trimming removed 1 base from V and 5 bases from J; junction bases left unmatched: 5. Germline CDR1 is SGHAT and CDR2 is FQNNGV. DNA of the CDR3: TGTGCCAGCAGCTTAGCAGGGGGCGATGGAGATACGCAGTATTTT. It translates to CASSLAGGDGDTQYF.

The DNA for the CDR3 is TGTGCCAGCAGTCGGGGACTAGCGGGGGCCTACGAGCAGTACTTC. Translation: CASSRGLAGAYEQYF. The chain joins TRBV27 to TRBJ2-7; 14 nucleotides agree with TRBD2. V trimming: 5 bases; J trimming: 2 bases; junction bases outside the gene matches: 2. CDR1 is MNHEY, CDR2 SMNVEV, per germline (reference sequence). This CDR3 region has 15 residues.

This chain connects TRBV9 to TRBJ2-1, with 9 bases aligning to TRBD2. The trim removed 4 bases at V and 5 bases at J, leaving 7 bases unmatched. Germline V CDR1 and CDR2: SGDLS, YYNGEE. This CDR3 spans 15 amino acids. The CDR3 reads CASSLGGRADNEQFF. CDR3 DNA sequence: TGTGCCAGCAGCCTGGGCGGGAGGGCCGACAATGAGCAGTTCTTC.